These 14 T cell receptor beta chains were all obtained from the same sample, sequenced in a study of PD-1 blockade in classical Hodgkin lymphoma. TCRdb's table, derived via immunoSEQ multiplex PCR, lists solely in-frame clones and lacks some. This table holds over 75,000 clones, about nine tenths found once. Documented time point: cycle 4 day 1 (C4D1), after 6 weeks of nivolumab. Relapse was seen in all patients after autologous stem cell transplantation, and brentuximab vedotin exposure was variable. The material sequenced was peripheral blood mononuclear cells (PBMCs), taken before the fourth cycle of nivolumab. These receptors were collected from a human donor with classical Hodgkin lymphoma.

This chain uses TRBV7-9 with TRBJ2-5; possible D gene TRBD2, 5 bases. Per germline, CDR1 SEHNR and CDR2 FQNEAQ (reference sequence). V shed 5 bases and J shed 9 bases, with 16 bases lying between them. This CDR3 is built from 13 residues. The CDR3 here is CASSPPTGLAQYF. The DNA of the CDR3 is TGTGCCAGCAGCCCCCCCACGGGGTTGGCCCAGTACTTC.

J is TRBJ1-6 and V is TRBV27, with 9 bases lining up with TRBD1. Losses at the gene ends were 0 bases for V and 14 bases for J; bases not matched to a gene: 11. Germline loops: CDR1 MNHEY, CDR2 SMNVEV (reference sequence). The CDR3 sequence is 16 residues long. CDR3 sequence (DNA): TGTGCCAGCAGTTTATCCTTCGACAGGGGGGTTCTGTCCCTCCACTTT. Translation: CASSLSFDRGVLSLHF.

The chain employs TRBV14 and TRBJ1-1; 7 bases align to TRBD1. The CDR3 totals 14 residues. After removal of 4 bases from V and 7 bases from J, the junction contained 9 bases not matched to a gene. CDR1 SGHDN and CDR2 FVKESK come from the germline V gene. CDR3 in DNA: TGTGCCAGCAGCCGAGGGACAGCTACCTTTGAAGCTTTCTTT. Amino acid sequence: CASSRGTATFEAFF. The full variable domain, completed using reference TRBV14 and TRBJ1-1, is EAGVTQFPSHSVIEKGQTVTLRCDPISGHDNLYWYRRVMGKEIKFLLHFVKESKQDESGMPNNRFLAERTGGTYSTLKVQPAELEDSGVYFCASSRGTATFEAFFGQGTRLTVV.

This clone was detected only a few times. The chain links TRBV10-3 to TRBJ1-3; no clear D gene. Germline V gene lookup returns CDR1 ENHRY and CDR2 SYGVKD. The CDR3 contains 16 residues. V was trimmed by 2 bases and J by 0 bases, leaving 11 bases between them. As DNA, the CDR3 is TGTGCCATCAGTGAGACCGCGCGGGGCTCTGGAAACACCATATATTTT. Its protein product is CAISETARGSGNTIYF.

V and J are TRBV5-5 and TRBJ1-1, with D maybe TRBD1 (6 bases). Germline lookup yields CDR1 SGHKS and CDR2 YYEKEE (reference sequence). The CDR3 totals 14 residues. Trimming shortened V by 3 bases and J by 3 bases, and 12 bases separated the two germline ends. The CDR3 loop is CASSWGGGYTEAFF. The CDR3 region has the DNA TGTGCCAGCAGCTGGGGAGGGGGATACACTGAAGCTTTCTTT. Drawing the rest from reference TRBV5-5 and TRBJ1-1, the complete variable domain is DAGVTQSPTHLIKTRGQQVTLRCSPISGHKSVSWYQQVLGQGPQFIFQYYEKEERGRGNFPDRFSARQFPNYSSELNVNALLLGDSALYLCASSWGGGYTEAFFGQGTRLTVV.

The CDR3 nucleotides read TGTGCCAGTAGGACGGGACAGGGGACCTACAATGAGCAGTTCTTC. Its translation: CASRTGQGTYNEQFF. The rearrangement joins TRBV19 to TRBJ2-1; 10 bases align to TRBD1. J lost 2 bases, V lost 6 bases, and 4 bases had no gene match. This CDR3 has 15 amino acids. Germline CDR1 reads LNHDA; CDR2 reads SQIVND (reference sequence).

Only one count was recorded for this clone. V gene TRBV27 combines with J gene TRBJ2-7; 9 nucleotides agree with TRBD2. The CDR3 is made up of 16 amino acids. Germline lookup yields CDR1 MNHEY and CDR2 SMNVEV (reference sequence). J was trimmed by 0 bases and V by 0 bases; bases with no gene match: 3. For the CDR3, the DNA is TGTGCCAGCAGTTTATCTCTAGCGGGGTTCTCCTACGAGCAGTACTTC. Its translation is CASSLSLAGFSYEQYF.

The V and J genes are TRBV18 and TRBJ1-6; 7 bases fit TRBD1. With V trimmed by 2 bases and J by 6 bases, 7 bases remained unmatched. The CDR3 consists of 16 residues. Germline V lookup: CDR1 KGHSH, CDR2 LQKENI. Here the CDR3 reads CASSPVSGGPNSPLHF. As DNA, the CDR3 is TGTGCCAGCTCACCAGTCTCAGGGGGACCTAATTCACCCCTCCACTTT.

The rearrangement joins TRBV6-5 to TRBJ1-5, with a possible D match to TRBD1 (5 bases). V was trimmed by 5 bases and J by 5 bases, leaving 16 bases between them. The CDR3 is 15 amino acids. The germline V gene has CDR1 MNHEY and CDR2 SVGAGI. Written as DNA, the CDR3 is TGTGCCAGCAGTCCGCGGGACTCATTGGATCAGCCCCAGCATTTT. Translating it yields CASSPRDSLDQPQHF.

The V call is TRBV4-1, the J call TRBJ2-5; D might be TRBD2 (7 bases). With the DNA end fitting TRBJ2-7 better, the J assignment may be wrong. Germline loops: CDR1 MGHRA, CDR2 YSYEKL. This CDR3 has 16 amino acids. The CDR3 nucleotides read TGCGCCAGCAGCCAAGAAGAGCGGGACAACCCCTACGAGCAGTACTTC. It translates to CASSQEERDNPYEQYF.

The V and J genes are TRBV5-4 and TRBJ1-2; no clear D gene. CDR3 length equals 13 residues. Looked up from germline, CDR1 is SGHNT and CDR2 is YYREEE (reference sequence). V lost 2 bases and J lost 5, with 10 bases in between. This CDR3 reads CASSLEWEYGYTF. The CDR3 DNA follows: TGTGCCAGCAGCTTAGAGTGGGAGTATGGCTACACCTTC.

This chain links TRBV30 with TRBJ1-1, with a weak D call TRBD1 (5 bases). V was trimmed by 3 bases and J by 5 bases, leaving 10 bases between them. Looked up from germline, CDR1 is GTSNPN and CDR2 is SVGIG (reference sequence). This CDR3 is 12 amino acids long. CDR3: CAWSNGGTEAFF. CDR3 bases: TGTGCCTGGAGCAATGGGGGTACTGAAGCTTTCTTT.

The gene calls are TRBV9 and TRBJ1-4; a possible D gene is TRBD1 (5 bases). Between the trimmed V and J ends, which lost 1 base and 7 bases, there was a span of 17 bases. CDR3 length: 16 amino acids. Germline V gene data show CDR1 as SGDLS and CDR2 as YYNGEE. The CDR3 loop reads CASSVSTQGFGEKLFF. For the CDR3, the DNA is TGTGCCAGCAGCGTATCCACCCAGGGATTTGGTGAAAAACTGTTTTTT.

This clone showed up just once. This sequence joins TRBV5-1 and TRBJ2-3; tentative D call: TRBD1 (6 bases). Trimming took 4 bases from V and 4 from J, leaving 16 bases between them. This CDR3 comprises 15 residues. Germline CDR1 and CDR2: SGHRS and YFSETQ. CDR3 protein: CASSEQGLGPDTQYF. CDR3 DNA: TGCGCCAGCAGCGAACAGGGTTTGGGACCAGATACGCAGTATTTT. The full variable domain, completed using reference TRBV5-1 and TRBJ2-3, is KAGVTQTPRYLIKTRGQQVTLSCSPISGHRSVSWYQQTPGQGLQFLFEYFSETQRNKGNFPGRFSGRQFSNSRSEMNVSTLELGDSALYLCASSEQGLGPDTQYFGPGTRLTVL.